This TCR beta chain came from a study of CD8 T cells in Susac syndrome. Broader study findings: Individuals included in the TCR sequencing and HLA analysis were acknowledged by the study to be relatively few in number.

CD8+ and CD4+ T cells taken from blood had their TCR beta sequenced. Healthy donors matched for age and sex were used as controls. Details on this clonotype: Its specificity is unknown.

Reverse transcription of 0.5 to 1 ug RNA used random hexamers. Using its own MiXCR run on the immunoSEQ multiplex PCR reads, TCRdb lists one record per CDR3 protein. This repertoire shows 110,000 or so distinct CDR3 sequences, about 93% found once; its top ten account for roughly 0.098%. This TCR was recovered from a human donor in good health. Sequencing was performed on CD4+ T cells from PBMCs.

The CDR3 spells CASSLGGNYGYTF. CDR3 nucleotide sequence: TGTGCCAGCAGTTTAGGCGGAAACTATGGCTACACCTTC. The rearrangement uses TRBV27 and TRBJ1-2, with D uncertain. The ends were cut back, 2 bases at V and 2 bases at J, with 6 bases in the middle. CDR1 MNHEY and CDR2 SMNVEV come from the germline V gene (reference sequence). The CDR3 covers 13 residues.